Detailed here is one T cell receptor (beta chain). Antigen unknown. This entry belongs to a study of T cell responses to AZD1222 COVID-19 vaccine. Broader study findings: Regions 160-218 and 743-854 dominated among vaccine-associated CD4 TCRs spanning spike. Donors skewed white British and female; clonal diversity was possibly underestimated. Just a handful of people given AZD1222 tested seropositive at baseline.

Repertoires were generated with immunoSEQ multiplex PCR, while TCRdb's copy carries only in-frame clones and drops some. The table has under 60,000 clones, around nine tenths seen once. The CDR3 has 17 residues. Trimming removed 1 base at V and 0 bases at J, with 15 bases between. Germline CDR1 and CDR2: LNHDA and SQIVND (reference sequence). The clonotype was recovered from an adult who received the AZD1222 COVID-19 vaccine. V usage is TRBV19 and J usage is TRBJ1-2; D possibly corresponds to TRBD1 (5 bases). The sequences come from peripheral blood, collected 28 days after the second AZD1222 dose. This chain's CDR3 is CASSIGGGGPSNYGYTF. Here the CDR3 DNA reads TGTGCCAGTAGTATAGGTGGCGGGGGACCATCTAACTATGGCTACACCTTC.